The 29 T cell receptor beta chains below all came from one sample that was sequenced in a study of cytomegalovirus exposure and HLA in healthy donors. PCR primers comprised 60 Vbeta and 13 Jbeta primers. Some clones are missing from TCRdb's copy, which holds only in-frame ones; the method was immunoSEQ multiplex PCR. The sample has 55,000 to 80,000 clones; about 75% are singletons. The specimen sequenced was PBMCs. The origin of the receptors is a woman in her thirties in good health and CMV-seropositive.

By sample fraction, this clone is medium-sized. V gene TRBV28 combines with J gene TRBJ2-1; D may be TRBD2 (7 bases). The germline CDR1 and CDR2 sequences are MDHEN and SYDVKM. This CDR3 has 16 amino acids. V shed 2 bases and J shed 8 bases, with 19 bases lying between them. The CDR3 DNA reads as TGTGCCAGCAGTTTACGTCAGGGGAGGGTAGCGTATGAGCAGTTCTTC. Translated: CASSLRQGRVAYEQFF.

This clone has just one count. J is TRBJ2-5 and V is TRBV28; tentatively, D is TRBD2 (6 bases). Per the germline V gene, CDR1 is MDHEN and CDR2 is SYDVKM. Trimming removed 7 bases at V and 2 bases at J, with 23 bases between. The CDR3 is 17 amino acids. CDR3 protein: CASTHGRLVTAQETQYF. The CDR3 nucleotides read TGTGCCAGCACCCACGGACGACTAGTTACGGCTCAAGAGACCCAGTACTTC.

Concerning this clone: The same CDR3 is also encoded by other DNA sequences in this sample. This chain connects TRBV5-1 to TRBJ2-4, with D possibly being TRBD1 (5 bases). Trimming left V 0 bases short and J 0 bases short, with 7 bases between. The CDR3 is 15 residues long. CDR1 is SGHRS and CDR2 is YFSETQ in the germline V gene. The CDR3 region has the DNA TGCGCCAGCAGCTTGGGCAGGGCAGCCAAAAACATTCAGTACTTC. Translated: CASSLGRAAKNIQYF.

This chain uses TRBV6-1 with TRBJ2-6, with D unclear. The germline V gene encodes CDR1 MNHNS and CDR2 SASEGT. V was clipped by 5 bases and J by 2 bases, with 7 bases between them. This CDR3 comprises 14 residues. CDR3 region: CASSKQTGANVLTF. CDR3 coding DNA: TGTGCCAGCAGTAAACAGACTGGGGCCAACGTCCTGACTTTC.

CDR3 in amino acids: CASSLGGQGLLPYEQYF. The CDR3 DNA follows: TGTGCCAGCAGCTTGGGGGGACAGGGCCTCCTACCTTACGAGCAGTACTTC. V gene TRBV5-5 combines with J gene TRBJ2-7, with TRBD1 identical over 9 bases. Per the germline V gene, CDR1 is SGHKS and CDR2 is YYEKEE (reference sequence). V shed 0 bases and J 4 bases; nucleotides not matched to a gene: 11. CDR3 size: 17 residues.

V is TRBV5-4 and J is TRBJ1-2, with D possibly being TRBD1 (5 bases). This CDR3 has 15 residues. Germline V lookup: CDR1 SGHNT, CDR2 YYREEE (reference sequence). V lost 0 bases to trimming and J lost 3 bases, with 12 bases between them. CDR3: CASSLEVGQDYGYTF. CDR3 nucleotide sequence: TGTGCCAGCAGCTTGGAGGTGGGGCAAGACTATGGCTACACCTTC.

In its sample, this clone was seen a few times. The V gene is TRBV13, the J gene TRBJ2-3, with 11 bases fitting TRBD2. The CDR3 runs to 16 residues. The germline V gene has CDR1 PRHDT and CDR2 FYEKMQ (reference sequence). V was clipped by 6 bases and J by 1 base; unmatched bases: 6. As DNA, the CDR3 is TGTGCCAGCAGTCGACTAGCGGGACTTGGCACAGATACGCAGTATTTT. Its translation: CASSRLAGLGTDTQYF.

The gene calls are TRBV27 and TRBJ2-3, with TRBD2 matching over 7 bases. V was pared by 8 bases and J by 2 bases, with 16 bases of the junction left unmatched. The CDR3 is 17 residues long. CDR1 is MNHEY and CDR2 is SMNVEV in the germline V gene (reference sequence). This CDR3 reads CASGSYSASGYTDTQYF. The DNA for the CDR3 is TGTGCCAGCGGGTCCTATAGTGCTAGCGGATACACAGATACGCAGTATTTT.

This chain links TRBV28 with TRBJ2-4; no clear D gene. The CDR3 spans 13 residues. V dropped 4 bases and J dropped 7 bases, with 11 bases sitting between them. Germline CDR1 MDHEN, CDR2 SYDVKM. CDR3 protein: CASSWSAANIQYF. CDR3 bases: TGTGCCAGCAGTTGGTCGGCGGCCAACATTCAGTACTTC. Complete variable domain (other parts from reference TRBV28 and TRBJ2-4): DVKVTQSSRYLVKRTGEKVFLECVQDMDHENMFWYRQDPGLGLRLIYFSYDVKMKEKGDIPEGYSVSREKKERFSLILESASTNQTSMYLCASSWSAANIQYFGAGTRLSVL.

Only one count was recorded for this clone. The chain links TRBV28 to TRBJ1-5, with 9 bases identical to TRBD1. The junction had 17 bases not matched to a gene; V was cut back by 6 bases and J by 5 bases. The CDR3 extends over 18 amino acids. Germline assignment: CDR1 MDHEN and CDR2 SYDVKM. CDR3 region: CASRGGQGIAAGYQPQHF. DNA of the CDR3: TGTGCCAGCAGGGGGGGACAGGGTATTGCCGCGGGTTATCAGCCCCAGCATTTT.

This clone occurred once. J is TRBJ2-7 and V is TRBV6-6, with a tentative D call TRBD2 (5 bases). V was cut by 2 bases and J by 3 bases, with 11 bases left in between. Germline V CDR1 and CDR2: MNHNY, SVGAGI (reference sequence). The CDR3 is made up of 14 amino acids. CDR3 region: CASSYSRGVYEQYF. The DNA of the CDR3 is TGTGCCAGCAGTTACAGCCGGGGAGTCTACGAGCAGTACTTC.

This clone was counted only a few times. The chain carries TRBV7-9 and TRBJ1-1; the D is unclear. V gave up 2 bases and J gave up 1 base, with 5 bases separating them. Germline lookup yields CDR1 SEHNR and CDR2 FQNEAQ (reference sequence). CDR3 size: 13 residues. In DNA, the CDR3 is TGTGCCAGCAGCTTAACCAGGAACACTGAAGCTTTCTTT. It codes for CASSLTRNTEAFF.

The chain is built from TRBV19 and TRBJ2-1; TRBD2 aligns across 13 bases. The V and J ends lost 5 bases and 6 bases, in that order; junction bases with no gene match: 13. CDR1 is LNHDA, CDR2 SQIVND, per germline (reference sequence). This CDR3 is 18 amino acids long. The DNA of the CDR3 is TGTGCCAGTAGTGGGGAGGGACTAGCGGGAAGGGGCCTCAATGAGCAGTTCTTC. Translated: CASSGEGLAGRGLNEQFF.

The chain recombines TRBV20-1 with TRBJ1-2; possible D gene TRBD1, 6 bases. Between the trimmed V and J ends, which lost 5 bases and 13 bases, there was a span of 17 bases. The germline V gene has CDR1 DFQATT and CDR2 SNEGSKA (reference sequence). The CDR3 spans 11 residues. For the CDR3, the DNA is TGCAGTGCTCGGGGGGGGGCGGGAATCACCTTC. Translation: CSARGGAGITF.

In DNA form, the CDR3 reads TGTGCCAGCAGTCCGGACTTCCGCTCTCGGTTCTTC. Translated, it gives CASSPDFRSRFF. The rearrangement uses TRBV28 and TRBJ2-1; possible D gene TRBD2, 5 bases. Trimming took off 5 bases at V and 15 bases at J, with 17 bases between the two ends. The CDR3 has 12 residues. In germline, CDR1 is MDHEN, CDR2 SYDVKM.

The CDR3 region has the DNA TGTGCCAGTAGTATTCGACAGGGCGCCAGCGTTGCCGGCTACACCTTC. It encodes CASSIRQGASVAGYTF. The gene calls are TRBV19 and TRBJ1-2, with 7 nucleotides matching TRBD1. V was pared by 3 bases and J by 8 bases, with 15 bases of the junction left unmatched. Germline V lookup: CDR1 LNHDA, CDR2 SQIVND (reference sequence). The CDR3 contains 16 residues.

The chain carries TRBV7-9 and TRBJ1-2; maybe TRBD1 (5 bases). V was shortened by 2 bases and J by 7 bases, with 5 bases between the two germline ends. This CDR3 spans 11 amino acids. Germline-derived CDR1 and CDR2 are SEHNR and FQNEAQ (reference sequence). CDR3 residues: CASSLRGGYTF. DNA of the CDR3: TGTGCCAGCAGCTTAAGGGGTGGCTACACCTTC.

The count of this clone is one. J is TRBJ2-1 and V is TRBV19; a possible D gene is TRBD2 (5 bases). CDR3 length: 13 residues. Trimming took off 1 base at V and 9 bases at J, with 10 bases between the two ends. Per the germline V gene, CDR1 is LNHDA and CDR2 is SQIVND (reference sequence). The CDR3 DNA is TGTGCCAGTAGTATAGGGAGCGGTAGTGAGCAGTTCTTC. This encodes CASSIGSGSEQFF.

The rearrangement links TRBV2 to TRBJ2-7; perhaps TRBD1 as D (6 bases). V was cut by 5 bases and J by 6 bases, with 11 bases left in between. This CDR3 comprises 12 residues. Germline V gene sequence: CDR1 SNHLY, CDR2 FYNNEI. The CDR3 coding sequence is TGTGCCAGCAGTACCGGGACAACCGAGCAGTACTTC. Protein sequence: CASSTGTTEQYF. The variable domain in full, completed from reference TRBV2 and TRBJ2-7, reads EPEVTQTPSHQVTQMGQEVILRCVPISNHLYFYWYRQILGQKVEFLVSFYNNEISEKSEIFDDQFSVERPDGSNFTLKIRSTKLEDSAMYFCASSTGTTEQYFGPGTRLTVT.

This clone has a handful of counts. CDR3 sequence: CASSPQGLKTQYF. In DNA, the CDR3 is TGTGCCAGCAGCCCTCAGGGGTTAAAGACCCAGTACTTC. This chain uses TRBV7-9 with TRBJ2-5; weak D call: TRBD1 (6 bases). The V and J ends lost 5 bases and 6 bases respectively, with 13 bases between them. The germline CDR1 and CDR2 sequences are SEHNR and FQNEAQ (reference sequence). CDR3 size: 13 residues.

The genes are TRBV14 and TRBJ1-1, with a weak D call TRBD1 (5 bases). Trimming took 4 bases from V and 5 from J, leaving 11 bases between them. Germline-derived CDR1 and CDR2 are SGHDN and FVKESK. The CDR3 consists of 13 residues. The CDR3 protein is CASSPRVGTEAFF. The CDR3 nucleotides read TGTGCCAGCAGCCCCAGGGTCGGGACTGAAGCTTTCTTT. Complete variable domain (other parts from reference TRBV14 and TRBJ1-1): EAGVTQFPSHSVIEKGQTVTLRCDPISGHDNLYWYRRVMGKEIKFLLHFVKESKQDESGMPNNRFLAERTGGTYSTLKVQPAELEDSGVYFCASSPRVGTEAFFGQGTRLTVV.

There are a few counts of this clone. The chain recombines TRBV25-1 with TRBJ1-1; 7 bases agree with TRBD1. Per the germline V gene, CDR1 is MGHDK and CDR2 is SYGVNS. This CDR3 region has 16 residues. The V and J ends lost 9 bases and 5 bases, in that order; junction bases with no gene match: 18. CDR3 bases: TGTGCCAGTCTCAAAGGGGGGACAGCCCCATTGACTGAAGCTTTCTTT. Its translation is CASLKGGTAPLTEAFF.

The CDR3 sequence is CASSPPTGREAFF. The CDR3 bases are TGTGCCAGCAGCCCGCCAACTGGTAGGGAGGCTTTCTTT. The rearrangement links TRBV5-4 to TRBJ1-1; D is unresolved. This CDR3 comprises 13 residues. Trimming pared 4 bases from V and 11 bases from J, leaving 18 bases between. Germline V gene sequence: CDR1 SGHNT, CDR2 YYREEE (reference sequence). The full variable domain, rest sourced from reference TRBV5-4 and TRBJ1-1, is ETGVTQSPTHLIKTRGQQVTLRCSSQSGHNTVSWYQQALGQGPQFIFQYYREEENGRGNFPPRFSGLQFPNYSSELNVNALELDDSALYLCASSPPTGREAFFGQGTRLTVV.

J is TRBJ2-1 and V is TRBV7-9; 13 nucleotides line up with TRBD2. The ends lost 4 bases at V and 9 bases at J; junction bases unmatched: 9. Germline assignment: CDR1 SEHNR and CDR2 FQNEAQ (reference sequence). The CDR3 runs 16 residues. Here the CDR3 reads CASSSQRTSGSTEQFF. CDR3 bases: TGTGCCAGCAGCTCCCAAAGGACTAGCGGGAGCACTGAGCAGTTCTTC.

J is TRBJ2-5 and V is TRBV4-1; TRBD1 might be the D (6 bases). The J call may be in error: the DNA end matches TRBJ2-7 better. Germline values: CDR1 MGHRA, CDR2 YSYEKL. This CDR3 has 14 residues. The CDR3 DNA reads as TGCGCCAGCAGCGCGCCGGGACACCCCTACGAGCAGTACTTC. Encoded protein: CASSAPGHPYEQYF.

The gene calls are TRBV28 and TRBJ1-5, with 8 bases aligning to TRBD1. J lost 2 bases, V lost 5 bases, and 5 bases had no gene match. The germline gives CDR1 MDHEN, CDR2 SYDVKM. CDR3 size: 15 residues. CDR3 DNA: TGTGCCAGCAGTCCAGGGGGCAGTGGCAATCAGCCCCAGCATTTT. Translation: CASSPGGSGNQPQHF.

The rearrangement links TRBV5-1 to TRBJ2-1; perhaps TRBD2 as D (7 bases). The CDR3 runs 17 residues. Deletions cut 1 base from V and 0 bases from J, with 14 bases between. The germline gives CDR1 SGHRS, CDR2 YFSETQ. For the CDR3, the DNA is TGCGCCAGCAGCTTGAACGGGGGCGGGAGCTCCTACAATGAGCAGTTCTTC. It encodes CASSLNGGGSSYNEQFF.

The chain links TRBV30 to TRBJ2-3, with D perhaps matching TRBD2 (6 bases). This CDR3 is built from 13 residues. Trimming took 0 bases from V and 6 from J, leaving 10 bases between them. CDR1 is GTSNPN, CDR2 SVGIG, per germline (reference sequence). The CDR3 DNA sequence: TGTGCCTGGAGTGTACGGGGGAGTGATACGCAGTATTTT. It specifies CAWSVRGSDTQYF.

This rearrangement joins TRBV5-1 to TRBJ2-3; 7 positions match TRBD2. The CDR3 runs 15 residues. CDR1 is SGHRS and CDR2 is YFSETQ in the germline V gene. V lost 0 bases and J lost 5; bases outside the gene matches: 6. The CDR3 here is CASSLEGGSGDTQYF. CDR3 in DNA: TGCGCCAGCAGCTTGGAGGGCGGGAGTGGAGATACGCAGTATTTT.